This entry is about one T cell receptor (beta chain). Its recognized antigen is unknown. No much larger clonotype is one base removed from it; base qualities were not supplied. CDR1 is given as SGHTA and CDR2 as FQGNSA, both from the germline V gene. CDR3 length: 16 amino acids, cysteine to phenylalanine. Only the CDR3 portion is preserved as DNA: 48 bases, with reading frame beginning at the first base. The junction shows trimming of 0 bases on V and 4 bases on J, and the gene matches do not reach 6 bases of it. The library was generated by the immunoSEQ multiplex PCR assay. The multiplex PCR relied on a mix of 60 forward primers for TCR Vbeta segments and 13 reverse primers for TCR Jbeta segments. A multiplex PCR assay on genomic DNA amplified the CDR3 region of rearranged TCR beta genes. On the Illumina HiSeq System, the amplified TCR beta libraries were sequenced as 87-base-pair reads. From the authors' description of their analysis: A later analysis counted about 80 million unique TCR beta chains across the 670 or so repertoires, and 9 million to 14 million of these chains were shared by at least two donors. Raw reads were error-corrected and collapsed into unique sequences with a nearest-neighbor algorithm that merged closely related sequences to remove PCR and sequencing errors. CDR3 sequences were aligned to IMGT reference sequences to assign V, D and J gene segments. For a sequence to be retained, a match of at least six nucleotides was required to both a V gene segment and a J gene segment. A rearrangement counted as productive if the CDR3 had no stop codons and remained in frame with V and J, and every other rearrangement counted as non-productive. CDR3 was defined according to IMGT convention as the region running from the second conserved V-encoded cysteine to the conserved J-encoded phenylalanine. Sequences without an unambiguous match to a single V gene segment were excluded from the earlier analysis of about 640 of the donors. In an earlier analysis of several hundred of the donors, V segments were called functional above 56.7% productive rearrangements and were called segregating when the between-donor standard deviation exceeded 5%. A statistical classification framework was built for diagnosing cytomegalovirus status from the catalog of TCR beta chain sequences. In a later analysis, V and J genes were assigned by comparing TCR nucleotide sequences against IMGT/GENE-DB human TR gene sequences. In a later analysis, CDR3 sequences and most-parsimonious VDJ recombination scenarios were assigned using the TCRdist pipeline. In a later analysis, each TCR beta chain was defined by its CDR3 amino acid sequence together with its V-gene family, and reads without a unique V-gene family were excluded. A later analysis removed 450 to 600 highly shared, low-generation-probability nucleotide sequences to deal with suspected cross-contamination and a sequencing artifact. For each public chain, a later analysis derived a clonal expansion index from normalized ranks of inferred template counts within each repertoire. In a later analysis, generation probabilities were computed using a VDJ recombination model fitted to out-of-frame rearrangements, and the results were checked against IGoR. In a later analysis, TCR-TCR, TCR-HLA and TCR-CMV co-occurrence was scored with hypergeometric tests, and a repertoire-size bias correction was applied to TCR pairs. False discovery rates were estimated in a later analysis by permuting HLA or CMV assignments 20 times. In a later analysis, co-occurring TCRs were grouped with DBSCAN, and TCRdist sequence similarity was added when clustering was performed within HLA-allele-positive subsets. Co-occurrence clustering excluded repertoires with fewer than 30,000 or more than 120,000 public chains, plus five with anomalous nucleotide sharing. In TCRdb, the immuneACCESS table is reduced to in-frame sequences with V and J assigned. These tables do not hold every clone; where another copy was compared, an unresolved V gene accounts for under half, and the others remain unexplained. The V and J calls and clone size were taken over from that table, and D and trimming were inferred from the DNA. Across this sample there are 150,000 to 200,000 clones, with roughly 82% seen only once. The ten largest clonotypes hold 1.5% of the sample.

In total, fewer than 750 healthy bone marrow donors made up the cohort. At the time of sampling, all cohort members were nominally healthy, though unrecorded immune exposures were likely present. The donor tested CMV seronegative, placing the donor among the roughly 340 seronegative members of the cohort. A peripheral blood sample was collected from each donor, and TCR beta sequencing was performed on peripheral blood mononuclear cells. The Qiagen DNeasy Blood Extraction Kit was used to extract genomic DNA from the blood cell samples. The entry originates in a study of cytomegalovirus exposure and HLA in healthy donors (dated by TCRdb to the late 2010s). General notes on the study: An earlier analysis of fewer than 750 of the donors reported under 300 Gb of sequence data and around 120 million unique TCR beta sequences obtained from approximately 180 million T cells. In a later analysis, previously published TCR beta repertoires from 600 to 850 donors were re-analyzed and high-resolution HLA genotyping was added so that TCR occurrence patterns could be studied. Typing coverage differed by locus: A, B, C, DRB1 and DQB1 were typed in roughly 620-630 donors, DQA1 in about 560, DPA1 in nearly 610, and DPB1 in around 490. Every repertoire in the discovery cohort had been generated on one and the same sequencing platform. Both class I and class II loci were covered by HLA typing, at four-digit resolution. Four to six DR-DQ haplotypes were handled as single units for association and clustering, since linkage in the cohort was strong. The T cell repertoires of 700 or so subjects were profiled by immunosequencing and related to cytomegalovirus serostatus. Among the 398 genotyped donors, 81% belonged to the genetic ancestry cluster associated with self-reported Caucasian donors. Donor age, sex, ethnicity and CMV serostatus were compiled alongside the repertoire data. To decide whether each TCR beta V gene segment behaved as functional or pseudogenic, an earlier analysis of over 500 of the donors relied on high-throughput TCR beta sequencing. In the later analysis, no new phenotypic data were used to find candidate immune exposures; instead, reliance was placed on TCR beta sequences and their occurrence across donors. High-throughput TCR immunosequencing, statistical association of individual TCRs with disease status, and machine learning were combined to predict cytomegalovirus infection status. The study aimed to test whether signatures of past pathogen exposure could be identified by cataloging public T cell receptors. In a later genetic analysis, genome-wide SNP genotypes for 398 of the 666 donors were used, and that subset was treated as a discovery cohort. Along with the approximately 620-subject first cohort, a separate validation cohort of roughly 110 different subjects was used. Among about 400 genotyped donors of the cohort, an average of around 250,000 unique TCR beta nucleotide sequences was sequenced per donor, of which about 19% were non-productive. About 300 gigabases of sequencing data and approximately 93 million unique TCR sequences were included in an early release covering several hundred HLA-typed donors.

General study outcomes and caveats: Linkage disequilibrium might explain the correlated functional status among segregating V segments, but an unknown experimental factor could not be ruled out. A later analysis found that most CMV-associated TCR beta chains appeared HLA-restricted, with HLA associations seemingly driven largely by CMV exposure. The classifier was reported to diagnose cytomegalovirus status with high specificity and sensitivity in both the original cohort and the validation cohort. This cohort had only TCR beta chains sequenced, and the lack of alpha or paired-chain data limited which features could be detected. In a later analysis, HLA-associated TCR beta chains were found to be more clonally expanded and to have lower generation probabilities than equally common non-associated chains. In vitro tests confirmed that a few of the cytomegalovirus-associated TCR beta chains recognize cytomegalovirus antigens. When HLA alleles, especially DR and DQ, strongly co-occurred, attributing TCR associations to individual alleles was difficult. A later analysis reported that several top co-occurrence clusters appeared linked to parvovirus B19, influenza, CMV and Epstein-Barr virus. Presence/absence analyses assumed roughly uniform sequencing depth across donors, an assumption that may not hold. In a later analysis, TCR association rates were found to vary across HLA loci, with the most associated TCRs seen for DRB1 alleles and the fewest for HLA-C alleles. The study listed 150 to 200 TCR beta chains as associated with cytomegalovirus. Most TCR sequences were observed very rarely across donors, whereas some public TCRs were present in many individuals. A further reported finding was that TCR beta sequences accurately predicted the HLA-A and HLA-B alleles for most subjects in the first cohort. Some IMGT-functional V segments, including TRBV6-2 and TRBV6-3, could not be told apart with the 87-base-pair reads, so those segments were excluded. The earlier analysis of about 600 of the donors excluded roughly 17 rarely observed V segments, including chromosome 9 orphons, because counts were too low. Compared with the roughly 720-donor mean, donors in an Asian-associated ancestry cluster had fewer N-insertions in productive TCRs, according to a later genetic analysis. Immune exposure information for the cohort was limited to CMV serostatus. In a later analysis, some 17,000 TCR beta sequences were associated with specific HLA alleles at a false discovery rate of 0.05. A later genetic analysis associated a missense DCLRE1C variant with V-gene and J-gene trimming of TCR beta chains, and an independent cohort replicated the association. The authors suggested that the approach could potentially be generalized to other disease states and immunological phenotypes. A cluster of highly shared sequence variants was judged likely to represent a technical artifact of the sequencing pipeline. Broadly in line with IMGT annotations, most TCR beta V segments showed up in productive rearrangements about 87% or about 30% of the time in an earlier analysis of 587 of the donors. Because HLA typing was unavailable for some donors at each locus, only the typed subset was used in association tests.

Sequencing was performed on PBMCs. This sequence was found in a middle-aged man in good health and CMV-seronegative. The chain is encoded by TRBV7-2 joined to TRBJ2-3; 8 junctional bases match TRBD2. For the CDR3, the sequence is CASSLAGTRGADTQYF. The DNA sequence is TGTGCCAGCAGCTTAGCGGGGACTAGGGGCGCAGATACGCAGTATTTT.